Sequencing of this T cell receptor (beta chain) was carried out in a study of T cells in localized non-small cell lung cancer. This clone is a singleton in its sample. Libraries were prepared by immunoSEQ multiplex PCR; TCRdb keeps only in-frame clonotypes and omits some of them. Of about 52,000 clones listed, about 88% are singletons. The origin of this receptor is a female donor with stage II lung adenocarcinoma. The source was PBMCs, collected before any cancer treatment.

CDR3 sequence reads: CASTRGPTDTQYF. In DNA, the CDR3 is TGTGCCAGTACGCGGGGCCCGACAGATACGCAGTATTTT. The rearrangement uses TRBV19 and TRBJ2-3, with D tentatively TRBD2 (6 bases). From germline, CDR1 is LNHDA and CDR2 SQIVND (reference sequence). The germline V and J ends were trimmed by 7 bases and 3 bases, with 11 bases remaining between them. The CDR3 is made up of 13 amino acids.